Here is one TCR beta chain with its context. The clone's antigen remains unknown. No base-level quality is on record; no much larger clone is a single base apart. Taken from cysteine to phenylalanine, the CDR3 has 13 residues. The only DNA kept is the CDR3, 39 bases in frame from the first base. CDR1 is given as SGHAT and CDR2 as FQNNGV, both from the germline V gene. V loses 4 bases at its end and J loses 6 bases; junction bases beyond the gene matches: 3. Genomic DNA was extracted from sorted cells for sequencing of the TCRbeta CDR3 region. The immunoSEQ Assay was used for sequencing of TCRbeta CDR3 regions. TCRdb limited this immuneACCESS table to in-frame rearrangements with V and J called. A share of clones is missing; checked studies link under half to unresolved V genes, and the rest is unexplained. The sample includes over 30,000 clones, with 84% observed a single time. The ten largest clones represent less than 2% of the sample.

The data originate from a study of OX40 agonist ivuxolimab in advanced cancers. Background for the entire study: Ivuxolimab was an agonistic, fully human IgG2 monoclonal antibody directed against OX40 (CD134), a costimulatory receptor. Intravenous ivuxolimab was administered to patients every 2 weeks at six dose levels: 0.01, 0.1, 0.3, 1.5, 3 and 10 mg/kg. Among the roughly 52 dose-escalation patients, some 20 had hepatocellular carcinoma, roughly 15 melanoma, 9 renal cell carcinoma and 9 head and neck cancer. The dose-escalation cohort was roughly 87% male with a mean age of about 65 years, ranging from about 23 to 85. Patients were allowed to have had prior anti-PD-1, anti-PD-L1 or anti-CTLA-4 therapy, and approximately 39% of the dose-escalation patients had been treated with checkpoint inhibitors. Partial responses occurred in three dose-escalation patients, of whom one had hepatocellular carcinoma and two had cutaneous melanoma. The point of sequencing TCRbeta in the periphery was to test whether ivuxolimab changed TCR sequence diversity and drove clonal T-cell expansion. The paper describes the monotherapy dose-escalation part (N of about 52 patients) of the phase I trial of ivuxolimab.

What the research found in general, with its limitations: After ivuxolimab, CD8+ T cells had more expanded clones than CD4+ T cells on average. Low levels of normalized T-cell clonal expansion were also seen in some patients who did not respond. Partial responders in the 0.1-3.0 mg/kg groups had among the lowest normalized peripheral clonal expansion, especially among CD8+ T cells. At doses of 0.1 to 3.0 mg/kg, clonal expansion of both CD4+ and CD8+ blood T cells was observed from baseline to week 6. Which antigens the clonally expanded peripheral T cells were specific for was not determined.

The trial excluded patients who had a history of autoimmune disease or who were on systemic immunosuppression. Peripheral blood for TCR sequencing was collected from all dose cohorts at baseline, on cycle 4 day 1, and on cycle 7 day 1. Samples were obtained from an open-label, multicenter, first-in-human phase I dose-escalation trial of ivuxolimab. Adults with locally advanced or metastatic melanoma, renal cell, hepatocellular, or head and neck squamous cell carcinoma were enrolled in the trial. Before TCR sequencing, CD4+ T cells and CD8+ T cells were sorted from peripheral blood as separate populations.

The chain is made from TRBV11-2 and TRBJ1-2, with 9 middle bases fitting TRBD1. Sequences were derived from CD4+ or CD8+ T cells sorted from blood, sampled in a trial of the OX40 agonist ivuxolimab. The source is an adult with an advanced solid tumor such as melanoma, head and neck, liver or kidney cancer. The CDR3 protein sequence reads: CASSSRQGDGYTF. The nucleotides are TGTGCCAGCAGCTCGAGACAGGGGGATGGCTACACCTTC. With all but the CDR3 taken from the reference TRBV11-2 and TRBJ1-2 genes, the full variable domain is: EAGVAQSPRYKIIEKRQSVAFWCNPISGHATLYWYQQILGQGPKLLIQFQNNGVVDDSQLPKDRFSAERLKGVDSTLKIQPAKLEDSAVYLCASSSRQGDGYTFGSGTRLTVV.